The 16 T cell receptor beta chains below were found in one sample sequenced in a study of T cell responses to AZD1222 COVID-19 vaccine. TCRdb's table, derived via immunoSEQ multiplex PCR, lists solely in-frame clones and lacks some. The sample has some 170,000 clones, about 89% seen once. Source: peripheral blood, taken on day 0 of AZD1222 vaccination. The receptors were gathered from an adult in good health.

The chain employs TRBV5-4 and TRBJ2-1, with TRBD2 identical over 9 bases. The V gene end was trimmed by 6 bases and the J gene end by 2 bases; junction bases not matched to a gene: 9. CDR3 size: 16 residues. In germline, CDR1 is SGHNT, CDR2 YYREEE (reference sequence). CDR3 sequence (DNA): TGTGCCAGCAACCCGACTAGCGGTAGACCCTACAATGAGCAGTTCTTC. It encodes CASNPTSGRPYNEQFF.

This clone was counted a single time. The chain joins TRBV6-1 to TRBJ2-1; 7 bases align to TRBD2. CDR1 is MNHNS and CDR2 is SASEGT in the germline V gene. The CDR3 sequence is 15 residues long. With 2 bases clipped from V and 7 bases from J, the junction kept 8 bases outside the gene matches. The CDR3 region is CASSEPRTRRNEQFF. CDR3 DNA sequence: TGTGCCAGCAGTGAACCGCGGACTAGAAGGAATGAGCAGTTCTTC.

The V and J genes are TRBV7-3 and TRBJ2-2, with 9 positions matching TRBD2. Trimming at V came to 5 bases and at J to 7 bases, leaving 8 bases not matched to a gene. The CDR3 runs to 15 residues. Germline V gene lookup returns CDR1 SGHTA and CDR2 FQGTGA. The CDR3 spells CASSKGGAGGGELFF. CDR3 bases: TGTGCCAGCAGCAAAGGGGGAGCGGGAGGCGGGGAGCTGTTTTTT. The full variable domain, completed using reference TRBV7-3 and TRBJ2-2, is GAGVSQTPSNKVTEKGKYVELRCDPISGHTALYWYRQSLGQGPEFLIYFQGTGAADDSGLPNDRFFAVRPEGSVSTLKIQRTERGDSAVYLCASSKGGAGGGELFFGEGSRLTVL.

CDR3 sequence reads: CASSRIQGVNQPQHF. In nucleotides, the CDR3 is TGTGCCAGCAGCCGGATACAGGGAGTCAATCAGCCCCAGCATTTT. The chain uses TRBV3-1 (or the pseudogene TRBV3-2) and TRBJ1-5; D may be TRBD1 (6 bases). The CDR3 loop spans 15 amino acids. V was clipped by 4 bases and J by 3 bases, with 13 bases between them. CDR1 and CDR2 from the germline V gene are LGHDT and YNNKEL (reference sequence).

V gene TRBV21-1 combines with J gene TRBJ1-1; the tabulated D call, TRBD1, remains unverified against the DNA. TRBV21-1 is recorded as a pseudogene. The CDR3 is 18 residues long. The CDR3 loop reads CASSKALSARGRDTEAFF. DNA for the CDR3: TGTGCCAGCAGCAAAGCGCTTTCGGCAAGGGGTAGGGACACTGAAGCTTTCTTT.

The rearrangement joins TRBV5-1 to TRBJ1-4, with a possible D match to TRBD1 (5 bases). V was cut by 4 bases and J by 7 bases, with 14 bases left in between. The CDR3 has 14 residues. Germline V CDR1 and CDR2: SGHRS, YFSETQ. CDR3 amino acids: CASSAGPATEKLFF. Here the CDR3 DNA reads TGCGCCAGCAGCGCGGGACCGGCCACTGAAAAACTGTTTTTT. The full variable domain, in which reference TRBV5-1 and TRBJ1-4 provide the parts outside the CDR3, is KAGVTQTPRYLIKTRGQQVTLSCSPISGHRSVSWYQQTPGQGLQFLFEYFSETQRNKGNFPGRFSGRQFSNSRSEMNVSTLELGDSALYLCASSAGPATEKLFFGSGTQLSVL.

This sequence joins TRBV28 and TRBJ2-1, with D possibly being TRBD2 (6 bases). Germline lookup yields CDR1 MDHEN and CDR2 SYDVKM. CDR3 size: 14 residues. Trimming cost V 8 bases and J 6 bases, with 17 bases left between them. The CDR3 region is CASLGAGVSNEQFF. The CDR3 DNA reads TGTGCCAGCTTAGGAGCGGGTGTAAGCAATGAGCAGTTCTTC. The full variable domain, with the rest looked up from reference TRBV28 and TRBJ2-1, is DVKVTQSSRYLVKRTGEKVFLECVQDMDHENMFWYRQDPGLGLRLIYFSYDVKMKEKGDIPEGYSVSREKKERFSLILESASTNQTSMYLCASLGAGVSNEQFFGPGTRLTVL.

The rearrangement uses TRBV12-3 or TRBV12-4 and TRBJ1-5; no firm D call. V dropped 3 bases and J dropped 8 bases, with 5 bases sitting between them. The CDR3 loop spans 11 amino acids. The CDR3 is CASSFGEPQHF. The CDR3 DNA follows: TGTGCCAGCAGTTTCGGGGAGCCCCAGCATTTT.

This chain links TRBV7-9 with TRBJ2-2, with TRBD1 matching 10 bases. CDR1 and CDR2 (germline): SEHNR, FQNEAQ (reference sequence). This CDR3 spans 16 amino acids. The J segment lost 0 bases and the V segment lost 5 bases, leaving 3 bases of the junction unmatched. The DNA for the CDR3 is TGTGCCAGCAGCAGAGGGACAGGGGCGAACACCGGGGAGCTGTTTTTT. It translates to CASSRGTGANTGELFF.

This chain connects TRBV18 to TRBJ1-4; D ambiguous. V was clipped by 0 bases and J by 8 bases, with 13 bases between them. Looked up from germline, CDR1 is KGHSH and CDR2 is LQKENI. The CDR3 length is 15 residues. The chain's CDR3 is CASSPPQISQEKLFF. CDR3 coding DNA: TGTGCCAGCTCACCACCTCAGATTTCCCAGGAAAAACTGTTTTTT.

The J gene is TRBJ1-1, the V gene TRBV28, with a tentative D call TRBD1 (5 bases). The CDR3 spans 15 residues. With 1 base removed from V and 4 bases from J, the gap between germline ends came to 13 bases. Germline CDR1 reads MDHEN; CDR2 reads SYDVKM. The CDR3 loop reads CASSLSAQGRTEAFF. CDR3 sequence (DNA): TGTGCCAGCAGTTTATCGGCCCAGGGCCGCACTGAAGCTTTCTTT.

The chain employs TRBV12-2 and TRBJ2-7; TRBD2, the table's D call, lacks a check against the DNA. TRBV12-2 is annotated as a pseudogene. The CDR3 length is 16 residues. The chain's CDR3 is CASRFLAGDLSYEQYF. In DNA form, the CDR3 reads TGTGCAAGTCGCTTCTTAGCGGGGGACCTCTCCTACGAGCAGTACTTC.

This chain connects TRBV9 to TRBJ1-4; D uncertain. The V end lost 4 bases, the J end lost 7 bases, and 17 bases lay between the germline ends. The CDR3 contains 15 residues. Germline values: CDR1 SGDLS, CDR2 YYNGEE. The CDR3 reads CASSPGHVGGEKLFF. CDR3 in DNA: TGTGCCAGCAGCCCCGGGCATGTTGGTGGTGAAAAACTGTTTTTT.

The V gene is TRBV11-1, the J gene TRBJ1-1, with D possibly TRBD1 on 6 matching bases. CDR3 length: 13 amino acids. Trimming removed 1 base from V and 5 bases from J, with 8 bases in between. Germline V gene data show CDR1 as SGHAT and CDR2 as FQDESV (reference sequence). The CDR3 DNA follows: TGTGCCAGCAGCTTAGAGGGGGGTACTGAAGCTTTCTTT. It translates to CASSLEGGTEAFF. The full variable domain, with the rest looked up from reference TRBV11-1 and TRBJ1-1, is EAEVAQSPRYKITEKSQAVAFWCDPISGHATLYWYRQILGQGPELLVQFQDESVVDDSQLPKDRFSAERLKGVDSTLKIQPAELGDSAMYLCASSLEGGTEAFFGQGTRLTVV.

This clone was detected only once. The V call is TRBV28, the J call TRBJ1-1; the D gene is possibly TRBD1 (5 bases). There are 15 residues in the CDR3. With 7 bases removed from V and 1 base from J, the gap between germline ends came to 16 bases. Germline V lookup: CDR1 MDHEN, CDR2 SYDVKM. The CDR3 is CASTHSGTGNTEAFF. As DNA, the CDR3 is TGTGCCAGCACCCATTCCGGGACGGGGAACACTGAAGCTTTCTTT.

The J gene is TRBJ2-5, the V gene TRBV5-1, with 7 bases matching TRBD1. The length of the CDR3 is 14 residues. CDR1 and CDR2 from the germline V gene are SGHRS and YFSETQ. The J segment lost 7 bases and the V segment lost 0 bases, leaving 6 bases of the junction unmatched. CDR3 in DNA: TGCGCCAGCAGCTTGGGACAGGGCGAGGGGACCCAGTACTTC. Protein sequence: CASSLGQGEGTQYF.